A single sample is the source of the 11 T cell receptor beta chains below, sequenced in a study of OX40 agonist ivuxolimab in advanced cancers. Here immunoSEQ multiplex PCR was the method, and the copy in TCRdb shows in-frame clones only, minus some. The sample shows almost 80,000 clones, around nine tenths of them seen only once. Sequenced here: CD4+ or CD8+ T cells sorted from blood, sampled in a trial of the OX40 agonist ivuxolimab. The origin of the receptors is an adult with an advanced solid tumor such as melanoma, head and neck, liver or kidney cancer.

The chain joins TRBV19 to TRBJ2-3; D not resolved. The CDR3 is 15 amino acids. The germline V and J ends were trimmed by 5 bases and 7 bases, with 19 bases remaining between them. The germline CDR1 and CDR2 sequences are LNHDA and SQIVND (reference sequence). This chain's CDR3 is CASSGPNQFRNTQYF. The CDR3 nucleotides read TGTGCCAGTAGTGGGCCCAATCAGTTCCGAAATACGCAGTATTTT.

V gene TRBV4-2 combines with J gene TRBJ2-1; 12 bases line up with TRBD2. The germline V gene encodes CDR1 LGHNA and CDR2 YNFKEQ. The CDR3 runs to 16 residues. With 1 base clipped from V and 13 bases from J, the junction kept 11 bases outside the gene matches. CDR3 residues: CASSQGRLAGAVPQFF. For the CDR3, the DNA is TGTGCCAGCAGCCAAGGTCGACTAGCGGGAGCCGTTCCCCAGTTCTTC.

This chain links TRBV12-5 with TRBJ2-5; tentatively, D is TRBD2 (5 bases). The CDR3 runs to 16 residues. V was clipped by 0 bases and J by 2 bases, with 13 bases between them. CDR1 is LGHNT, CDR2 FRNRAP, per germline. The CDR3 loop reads CASGLVRGLIQETQYF. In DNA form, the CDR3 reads TGTGCTAGTGGTTTGGTACGAGGACTTATACAAGAGACCCAGTACTTC.

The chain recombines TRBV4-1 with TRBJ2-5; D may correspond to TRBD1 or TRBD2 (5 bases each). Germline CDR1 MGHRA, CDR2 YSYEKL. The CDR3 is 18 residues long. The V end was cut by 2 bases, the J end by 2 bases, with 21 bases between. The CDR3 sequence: CASSQSPTPGTPQETQYF. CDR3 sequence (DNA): TGCGCCAGCAGCCAATCACCTACCCCCGGGACCCCACAAGAGACCCAGTACTTC.

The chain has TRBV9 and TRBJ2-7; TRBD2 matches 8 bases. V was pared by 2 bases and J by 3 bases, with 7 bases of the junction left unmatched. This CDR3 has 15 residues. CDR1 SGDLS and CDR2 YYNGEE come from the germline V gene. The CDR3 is CASSVLIREGYEQYF. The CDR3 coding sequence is TGTGCCAGCAGCGTTCTAATCCGGGAGGGCTACGAGCAGTACTTC.

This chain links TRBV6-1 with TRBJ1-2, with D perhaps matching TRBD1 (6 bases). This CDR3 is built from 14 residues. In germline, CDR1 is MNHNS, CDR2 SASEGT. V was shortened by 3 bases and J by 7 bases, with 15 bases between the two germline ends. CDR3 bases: TGTGCCAGCAGTGACAACCAGGGGATCGGTGGCTACACCTTC. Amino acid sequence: CASSDNQGIGGYTF.

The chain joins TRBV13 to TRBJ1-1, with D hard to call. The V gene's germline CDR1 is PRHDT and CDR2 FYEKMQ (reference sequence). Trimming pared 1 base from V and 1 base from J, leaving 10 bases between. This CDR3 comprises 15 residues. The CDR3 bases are TGTGCCAGCAGCTTAGATGGCAGGTGGAACACTGAAGCTTTCTTT. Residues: CASSLDGRWNTEAFF.

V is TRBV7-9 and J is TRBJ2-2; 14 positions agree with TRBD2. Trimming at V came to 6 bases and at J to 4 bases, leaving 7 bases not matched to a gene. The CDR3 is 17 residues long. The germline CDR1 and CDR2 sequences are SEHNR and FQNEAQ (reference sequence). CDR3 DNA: TGTGCCAGCAGTCGGACTAGCGGGAGGTTGGGCACCGGGGAGCTGTTTTTT. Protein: CASSRTSGRLGTGELFF. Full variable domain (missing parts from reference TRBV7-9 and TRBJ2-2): DTGVSQNPRHKITKRGQNVTFRCDPISEHNRLYWYRQTLGQGPEFLTYFQNEAQLEKSRLLSDRFSAERPKGSFSTLEIQRTEQGDSAMYLCASSRTSGRLGTGELFFGEGSRLTVL.

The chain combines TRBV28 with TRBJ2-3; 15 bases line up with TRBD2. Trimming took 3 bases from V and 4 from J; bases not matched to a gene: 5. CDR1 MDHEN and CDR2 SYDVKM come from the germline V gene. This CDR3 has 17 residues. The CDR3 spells CASSFQGLAGGSDTQYF. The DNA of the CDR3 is TGTGCCAGCAGTTTCCAGGGACTAGCGGGAGGTTCAGATACGCAGTATTTT.

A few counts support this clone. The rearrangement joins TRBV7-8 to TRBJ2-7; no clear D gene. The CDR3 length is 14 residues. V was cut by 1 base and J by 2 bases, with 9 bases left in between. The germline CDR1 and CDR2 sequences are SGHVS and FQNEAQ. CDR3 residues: CASSLGVGAYEQYF. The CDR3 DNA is TGTGCCAGCAGCTTAGGCGTCGGCGCCTACGAGCAGTACTTC.

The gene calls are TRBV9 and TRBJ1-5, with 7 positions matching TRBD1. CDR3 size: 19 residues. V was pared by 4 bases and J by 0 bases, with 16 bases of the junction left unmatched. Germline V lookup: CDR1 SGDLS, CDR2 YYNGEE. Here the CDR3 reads CASSHQAGQPNYSNQPQHF. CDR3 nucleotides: TGTGCCAGCAGCCACCAGGCGGGACAGCCTAATTATAGCAATCAGCCCCAGCATTTT.